This T cell receptor beta chain was profiled in a study of blood T cell repertoires in COVID-19 (dated by TCRdb to 2018 to 2021). General notes on the study: The collaborator samples originated in the United States, Italy and Spain and spanned the acute and convalescent phases of COVID-19. The prospective study material was composed of cDNA or gDNA derived from T cells, B-cell-depleted T cells, or PBMCs. The dataset comprised deeply sampled blood TCRbeta repertoires from subjects exposed to, actively infected with, or recovered from COVID-19. The repertoires were released in a freely available public database meant as a resource for research on the immune response to SARS-CoV-2. Samples came from the ongoing ImmuneRACE study (first 160 participants) plus 1,254 subjects from 6 global collaborators. A de-identified subject ID, COVID-19 status, age in years and sex were almost always included in the sample metadata. Where available, HLA class I and class II types were taken from metadata supplied by the sample provider and were not determined by assay-based typing.

What the authors observed across the whole study: How much clinical and demographic metadata was included differed by source and by participant, and the metadata was provided uncurated.

TCRbeta CDR3 regions were amplified from genomic DNA using the immunoSEQ Assay, a bias-controlled multiplex PCR. In the source study's methods: The number of nucleated cells in each sample was estimated from the amplification of reference gene primers within the assay. To quantify the absolute abundance of each unique TCRbeta CDR3 rearrangement, sequence reads were collapsed and filtered. For each sample, productive Simpson clonality was calculated as the square root of Simpson's diversity index over productive rearrangements. Imported from immuneACCESS, the table was reduced by TCRdb to in-frame sequences with V and J called. These copies leave out some clones; in studies compared against another copy, an unresolved V gene accounts for under half, and the cause of the remainder is not known. V and J calls and clone size come straight from that table; D and trimming were deduced from the DNA. This sample lists about 400,000 clones; roughly 90% were detected once. The ten top clones hold over 2% of the sample.

V is clipped by 1 base and J by 4 bases, and the sequence between their germline boundaries is 13 bases long. Taken from the germline V gene (reference sequence), the CDR1 and CDR2 loops are LNHDA and SQIVND. Inclusive of the bounding cysteine and phenylalanine, the CDR3 is 15 residues long. Only CDR3 DNA remains: 45 bases, in frame from the first base. Enrolling through a virtual design, the prospective study's participants ranged in age from roughly 18 to 95 years and lived across 20 to 30 United States geographic areas. To assign participants to cohorts, the prospective study relied on clinical history that participants themselves reported in a screening survey and a study questionnaire. In the prospective study, whole blood, serum and a nasopharyngeal or oropharyngeal swab were collected from each participant by mobile phlebotomists. Additional blood draws and questionnaires over an approximately 2-month period could optionally be provided by prospective study participants. Before DNA extraction, prospective study blood samples were shipped either frozen or at room temperature.

About this clone itself: The antigen it recognizes is unknown. Base qualities are not recorded, but no much larger clone differs from it by a single base.

The source of this sequence is a woman in her thirties or forties with acute COVID-19. Sequenced input: PBMCs or T cells enriched from blood (not recorded which). This sequence uses TRBV19 and TRBJ1-2, with the D gene uncertain. The sequenced DNA is TGTGCCAGTAGTATAGGACTGACTCACTTCTATGGCTACACCTTC. Translated, this gives CASSIGLTHFYGYTF.